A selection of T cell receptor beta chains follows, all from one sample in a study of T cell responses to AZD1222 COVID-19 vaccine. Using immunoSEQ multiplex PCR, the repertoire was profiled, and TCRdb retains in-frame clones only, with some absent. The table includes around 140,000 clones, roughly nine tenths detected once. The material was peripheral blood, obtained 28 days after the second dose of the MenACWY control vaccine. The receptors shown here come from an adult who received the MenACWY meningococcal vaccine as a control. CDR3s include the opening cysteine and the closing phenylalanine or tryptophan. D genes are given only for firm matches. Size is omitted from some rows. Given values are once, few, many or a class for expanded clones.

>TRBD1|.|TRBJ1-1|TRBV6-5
TGTGCCAACAACGACAGGGGGGGTAACACTGAAGCTTTCTTT
CANNDRGGNTEAFF
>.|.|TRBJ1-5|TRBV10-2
TGCGCCAGCAGTGAGGGGCAGGGGATCAATCAGCCCCAGCATTTT
CASSEGQGINQPQHF
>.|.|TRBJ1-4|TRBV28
TGTGCCAGCAGTTTGCCTTTACCGGGAGAAAAACTGTTTTTT
CASSLPLPGEKLFF
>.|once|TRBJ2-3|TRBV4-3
TGCGCCAGCAGCCCCAGACAGCAGATCACAGATACGCAGTATTTT
CASSPRQQITDTQYF
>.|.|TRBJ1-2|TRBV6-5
TGTGCCAGCACCGACGTAGGAAACTATGGCTACACCTTC
CASTDVGNYGYTF
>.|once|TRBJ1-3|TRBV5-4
TGTGCCAGCAGCTACGACATTGCTGGAAACACCATATATTTT
CASSYDIAGNTIYF
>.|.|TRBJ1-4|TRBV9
TGTGCCAGCAGCGTCTTAGGGGGAGTGGATGAAAAACTGTTTTTT
CASSVLGGVDEKLFF
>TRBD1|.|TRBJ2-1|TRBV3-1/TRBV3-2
TGTGCCAGCAGCCAGACAGGGTCGGAGAATGAGCAGTTCTTC
CASSQTGSENEQFF
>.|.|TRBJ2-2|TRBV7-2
TGTGCCAGCAGCCCTACGACAGGGAGGGCCGGGGAGCTGTTTTTT
CASSPTTGRAGELFF
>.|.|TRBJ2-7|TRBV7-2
TGTGCCAGCAGCCCCGCAGTAGGGGAGACCTACGAGCAGTACTTC
CASSPAVGETYEQYF
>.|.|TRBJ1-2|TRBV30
TGTGCCTGGAGTGTTGGGGGGTTCGGCACCTTC
CAWSVGGFGTF
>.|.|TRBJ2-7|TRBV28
TGTGCCAGCACTTCCCTGACCTACGAGCAGTACTTC
CASTSLTYEQYF
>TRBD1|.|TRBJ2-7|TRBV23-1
TGCGCCAGCAGTCAAAGGACAGGAAGCCATTCCTACGAGCAGTACTTC
CASSQRTGSHSYEQYF
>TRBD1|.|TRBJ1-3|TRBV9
TGTGCCAGCAGCGTAGCGGCCGACAGGGGATTAAGCTCTGGAAACACCATATATTTT
CASSVAADRGLSSGNTIYF
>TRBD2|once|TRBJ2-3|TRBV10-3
TGTGCCATCAGTGAGTCAGGTCTAGCGGGGGGAACTAGCACAGATACGCAGTATTTT
CAISESGLAGGTSTDTQYF
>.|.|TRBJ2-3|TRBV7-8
TGTGCCACCTTCCGGGCGTACCCCACAGATACGCAGTATTTT
CATFRAYPTDTQYF
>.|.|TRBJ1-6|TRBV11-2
TGTGCCAGCAGCTCCGACAGGAATTCACCCCTCCACTTT
CASSSDRNSPLHF
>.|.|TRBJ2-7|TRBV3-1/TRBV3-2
TGTGCCAGCAGCCAAGTCGCAGACACCTACGAGCAGTACTTC
CASSQVADTYEQYF
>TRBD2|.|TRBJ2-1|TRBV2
TGTGCCAGCAGTTCAATCACTAGCGGGGCGGTCAATGAGCAGTTCTTC
CASSSITSGAVNEQFF
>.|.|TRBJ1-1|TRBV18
TGTGCCAGCTCAACACGGGGTAGGAACACTGAAGCTTTCTTT
CASSTRGRNTEAFF
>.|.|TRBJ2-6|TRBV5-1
TGCGCCAGCAGCATAAACTCTGGGGCCAACGTCCTGACTTTC
CASSINSGANVLTF
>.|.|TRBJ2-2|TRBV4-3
TGCGCCAGCAGCCGGATTAAAGTAGGGGGATCGAACACCGGGGAGCTGTTTTTT
CASSRIKVGGSNTGELFF
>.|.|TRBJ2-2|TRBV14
TGTGCCAGCAGCCAAGGGGCAGAGAACACCGGGGAGCTGTTTTTT
CASSQGAENTGELFF
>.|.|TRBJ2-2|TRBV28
TGTGTTACGAGGACCCCAAACACCGGGGAGCTGTTTTTT
CVTRTPNTGELFF
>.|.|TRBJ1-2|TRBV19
TGTGCCAGTAGTACCATTCGTACGGGACATAACTATGGCTACACCTTC
CASSTIRTGHNYGYTF
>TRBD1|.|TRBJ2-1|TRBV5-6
TGTGCCAGCAGCGCCGGGACAGGGGGCCTATATGAGCAGTTCTTC
CASSAGTGGLYEQFF
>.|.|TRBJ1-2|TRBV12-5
TGTGCTAGTGGTTTGGCCGACGGCGGCTACACCTTC
CASGLADGGYTF
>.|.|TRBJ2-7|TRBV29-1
TGCAGCATTAGGACTGGGGTCCACGAGCAGTACTTC
CSIRTGVHEQYF
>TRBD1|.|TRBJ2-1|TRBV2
TGTGCCAGCAGTGGGGGGACAGGGACTTACAATGAGCAGTTCTTC
CASSGGTGTYNEQFF
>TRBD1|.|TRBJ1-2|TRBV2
TGTGCCAGCAGTGAGACAGGGGTACCCTATGGCTACACCTTC
CASSETGVPYGYTF
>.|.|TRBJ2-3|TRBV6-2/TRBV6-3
TGTGCCAGCAGTTACCCGATAACGGTTATGGATACGCAGTATTTT
CASSYPITVMDTQYF
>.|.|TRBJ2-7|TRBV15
TGTGCCACCAGCAGAGGGGGACTCTCCTACGAGCAGTACTTC
CATSRGGLSYEQYF
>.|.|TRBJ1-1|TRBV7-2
TGTGCCAGCAGCTCCTTTTTGGAACCTCGGGAAGCTTTCTTT
CASSSFLEPREAFF
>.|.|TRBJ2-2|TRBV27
TGTGCCAGCAGTCCCAGGGTCACCGGGGAGCTGTTTTTT
CASSPRVTGELFF
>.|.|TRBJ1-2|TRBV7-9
TGTGCCAGCAGCTTATCCCCAGGGAGCGCTAACTATGGCTACACCTTC
CASSLSPGSANYGYTF
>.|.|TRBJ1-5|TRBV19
TGTGCCAGTAGGAGTAGCAATCAGCCCCAGCATTTT
CASRSSNQPQHF
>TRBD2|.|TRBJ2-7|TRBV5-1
TGCGCCAGCAGCTTGGAACTAGCGGGATCCTACGAGCAGTACTTC
CASSLELAGSYEQYF
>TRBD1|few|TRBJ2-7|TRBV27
TGTGCCAGCAGTCCCCGGACAGGGGGTAACGGGATGTACGAGCAGTACTTC
CASSPRTGGNGMYEQYF
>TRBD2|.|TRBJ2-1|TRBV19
TGTGCCAGTAGAGGACTAGCGGGAGGTCACAATGAGCAGTTCTTC
CASRGLAGGHNEQFF
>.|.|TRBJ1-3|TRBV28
TGTGCCAGCAGTCTCCGGCAGGGGAACTCTGGAAACACCATATATTTT
CASSLRQGNSGNTIYF
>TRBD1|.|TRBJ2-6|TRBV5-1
TGCGCCAGCAGCTTGGCACGGACAGGGAGCTCTGGGGCCAACGTCCTGACTTTC
CASSLARTGSSGANVLTF